The sequence of this T cell receptor (beta chain) was determined in a study of spatial heterogeneity in lung cancer. Unique molecular identifiers, one per molecule, were present on every TCR cDNA molecule. TCRdb fed the 5' RACE reads into MiXCR, producing one record per CDR3 protein. This table has approximately 40,000 distinct CDR3 sequences, approximately 7.5% appearing once. Between the trimmed V and J ends, which lost 4 bases and 2 bases, there was a span of 16 bases. CDR1 is MNHEY and CDR2 is SVGAGI in the germline V gene. The CDR3 spans 16 residues. Time point described: sample taken at primary tumor resection. Unsorted samples of tumor, nontumor lung or frozen PBMC had their whole RNA sequenced.

The source was PBMCs, collected at surgery. This chain links TRBV6-5 with TRBJ2-3, with D uncertain. This clonotype was sampled from a male donor with early-stage non-small cell lung cancer. The CDR3 nucleotides are TGTGCCAGCAGTTCCCTTCCGTTTGGGTCCACAGATACGCAGTATTTT. Encoded protein: CASSSLPFGSTDTQYF.